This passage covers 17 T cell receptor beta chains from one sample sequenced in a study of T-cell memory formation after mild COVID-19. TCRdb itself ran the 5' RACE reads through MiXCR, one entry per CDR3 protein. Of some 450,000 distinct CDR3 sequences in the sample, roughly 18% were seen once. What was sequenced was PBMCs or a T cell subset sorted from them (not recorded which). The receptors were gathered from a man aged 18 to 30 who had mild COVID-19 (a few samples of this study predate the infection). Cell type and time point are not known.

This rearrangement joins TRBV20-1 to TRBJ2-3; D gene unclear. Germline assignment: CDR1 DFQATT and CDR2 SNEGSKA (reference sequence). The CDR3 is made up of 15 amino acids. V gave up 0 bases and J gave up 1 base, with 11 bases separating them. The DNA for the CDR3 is TGCAGTGCTAGAGATCGTCCTCGGGGCACAGATACGCAGTATTTT. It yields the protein CSARDRPRGTDTQYF.

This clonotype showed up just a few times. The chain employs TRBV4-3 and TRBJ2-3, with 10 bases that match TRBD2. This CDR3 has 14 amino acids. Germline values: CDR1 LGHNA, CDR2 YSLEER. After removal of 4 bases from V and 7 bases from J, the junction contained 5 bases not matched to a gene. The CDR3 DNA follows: TGCGCCAGCAGCCGCGGGACTAGCGAGAATACGCAGTATTTT. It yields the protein CASSRGTSENTQYF.

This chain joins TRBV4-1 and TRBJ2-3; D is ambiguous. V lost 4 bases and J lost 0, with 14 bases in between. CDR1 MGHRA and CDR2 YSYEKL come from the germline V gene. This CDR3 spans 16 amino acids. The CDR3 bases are TGCGCCAGCAGCCTGTATCCAGATACGAGCACAGATACGCAGTATTTT. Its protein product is CASSLYPDTSTDTQYF.

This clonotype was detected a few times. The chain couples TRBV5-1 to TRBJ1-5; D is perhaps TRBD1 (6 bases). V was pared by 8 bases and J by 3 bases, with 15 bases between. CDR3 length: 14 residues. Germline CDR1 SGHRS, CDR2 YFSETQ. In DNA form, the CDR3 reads TGCGCCAGGGGGGACGGGGGCAACAATCAGCCCCAGCATTTT. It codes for CARGDGGNNQPQHF. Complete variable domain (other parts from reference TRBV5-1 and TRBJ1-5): KAGVTQTPRYLIKTRGQQVTLSCSPISGHRSVSWYQQTPGQGLQFLFEYFSETQRNKGNFPGRFSGRQFSNSRSEMNVSTLELGDSALYLCARGDGGNNQPQHFGDGTRLSIL.

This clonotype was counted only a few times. CDR3 nucleotide sequence: TGTGCCATCAGCGCGGGGTTAACTTATAATTCACCCCTCCACTTT. Amino acids: CAISAGLTYNSPLHF. The chain combines TRBV10-3 with TRBJ1-6; no clear D. This CDR3 has 15 residues. Germline V gives CDR1 ENHRY, CDR2 SYGVKD. V shed 6 bases and J shed 4 bases, with 13 bases lying between them.

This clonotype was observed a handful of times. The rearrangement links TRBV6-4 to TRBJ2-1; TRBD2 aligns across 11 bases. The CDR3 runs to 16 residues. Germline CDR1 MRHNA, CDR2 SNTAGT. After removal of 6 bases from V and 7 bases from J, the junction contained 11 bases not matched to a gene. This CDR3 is CASSWTLAGEGNEQFF. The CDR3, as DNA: TGTGCCAGCAGCTGGACACTAGCGGGGGAAGGAAATGAGCAGTTCTTC.

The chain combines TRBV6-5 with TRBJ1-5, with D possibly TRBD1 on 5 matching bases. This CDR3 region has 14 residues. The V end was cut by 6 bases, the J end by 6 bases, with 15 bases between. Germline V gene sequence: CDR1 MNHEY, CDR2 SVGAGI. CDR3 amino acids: CASRPSIGGQPQHF. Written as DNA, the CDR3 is TGTGCCAGCAGACCATCGATTGGGGGTCAGCCCCAGCATTTT.

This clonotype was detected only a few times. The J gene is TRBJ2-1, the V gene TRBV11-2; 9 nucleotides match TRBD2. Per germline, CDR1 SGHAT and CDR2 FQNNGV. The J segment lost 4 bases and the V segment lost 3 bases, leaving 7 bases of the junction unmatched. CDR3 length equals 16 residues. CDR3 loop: CASSFHSGGYYNEQFF. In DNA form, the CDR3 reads TGTGCCAGCAGCTTCCATAGCGGGGGATATTACAATGAGCAGTTCTTC.

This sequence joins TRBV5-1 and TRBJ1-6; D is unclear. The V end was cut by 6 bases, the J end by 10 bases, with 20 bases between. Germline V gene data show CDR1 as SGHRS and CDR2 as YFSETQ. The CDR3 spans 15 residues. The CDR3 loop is CASKDRFRGHSPLHF. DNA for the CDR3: TGCGCCAGCAAGGACCGTTTTCGAGGGCACTCACCCCTCCACTTT.

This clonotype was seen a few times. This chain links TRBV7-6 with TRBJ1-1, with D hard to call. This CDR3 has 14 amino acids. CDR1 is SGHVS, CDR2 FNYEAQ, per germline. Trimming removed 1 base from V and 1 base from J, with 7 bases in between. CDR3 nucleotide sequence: TGTGCCAGCAGCTTAGTTGCCCAGAACACTGAAGCTTTCTTT. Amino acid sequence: CASSLVAQNTEAFF.

CDR3 in DNA: TGTGCCAGCAGCTTAAACTCGGGAGGGGTGGATCAGCCCCAGCATTTT. Translating it yields CASSLNSGGVDQPQHF. The chain carries TRBV7-2 and TRBJ1-5; perhaps TRBD1 as D (5 bases). V gave up 2 bases and J gave up 5 bases, with 16 bases separating them. The CDR3 is 16 residues long. Germline V gene sequence: CDR1 SGHTA, CDR2 FQGNSA.

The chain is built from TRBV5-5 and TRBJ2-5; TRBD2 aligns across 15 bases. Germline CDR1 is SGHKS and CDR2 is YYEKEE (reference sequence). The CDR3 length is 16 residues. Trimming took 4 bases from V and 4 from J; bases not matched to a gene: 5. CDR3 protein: CASSPGLAGGVETQYF. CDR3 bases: TGTGCCAGCAGCCCCGGACTAGCGGGGGGGGTAGAGACCCAGTACTTC.

The CDR3 sequence is CASSLTRGYGYTF. The CDR3 DNA sequence: TGCGCCAGCAGCTTGACCAGGGGCTATGGCTACACCTTC. The chain uses TRBV5-1 and TRBJ1-2; TRBD1 is a possible D gene (6 bases). The ends were cut back, 1 base at V and 4 bases at J, with 8 bases in the middle. Germline CDR1 reads SGHRS; CDR2 reads YFSETQ. CDR3 length: 13 amino acids.

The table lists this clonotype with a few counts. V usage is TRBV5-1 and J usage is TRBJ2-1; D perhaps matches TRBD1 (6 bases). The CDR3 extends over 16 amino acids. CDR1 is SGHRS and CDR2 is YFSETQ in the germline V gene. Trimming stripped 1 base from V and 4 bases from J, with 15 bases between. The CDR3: CASSLSLQGYYNEQFF. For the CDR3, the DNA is TGCGCCAGCAGCTTGTCGCTACAGGGATATTACAATGAGCAGTTCTTC.

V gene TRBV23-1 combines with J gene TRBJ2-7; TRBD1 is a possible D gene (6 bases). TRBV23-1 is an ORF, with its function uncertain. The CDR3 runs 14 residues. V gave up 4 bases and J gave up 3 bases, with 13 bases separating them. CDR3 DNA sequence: TGCGCCAGCAGTCCGTTGACAGGCCACTACGAGCAGTACTTC. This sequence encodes CASSPLTGHYEQYF.

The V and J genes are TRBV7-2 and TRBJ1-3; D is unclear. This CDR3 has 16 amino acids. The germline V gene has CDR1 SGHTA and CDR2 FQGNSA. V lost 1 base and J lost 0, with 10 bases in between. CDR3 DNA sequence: TGTGCCAGCAGCTTAGACGGCCCTATCTCTGGAAACACCATATATTTT. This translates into CASSLDGPISGNTIYF. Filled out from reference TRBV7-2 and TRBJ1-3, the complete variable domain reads GAGVSQSPSNKVTEKGKDVELRCDPISGHTALYWYRQSLGQGLEFLIYFQGNSAPDKSGLPSDRFSAERTGGSVSTLTIQRTQQEDSAVYLCASSLDGPISGNTIYFGEGSWLTVV.

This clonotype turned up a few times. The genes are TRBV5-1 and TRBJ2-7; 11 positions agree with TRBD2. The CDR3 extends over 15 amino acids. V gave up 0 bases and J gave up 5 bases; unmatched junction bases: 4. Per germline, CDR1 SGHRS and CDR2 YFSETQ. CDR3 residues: CASSLGLAGINEQYV. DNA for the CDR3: TGCGCCAGCAGCTTGGGACTAGCGGGGATCAACGAGCAGTACGTC.